This record concerns one T cell receptor (beta chain) sequence. Its matching antigen is unknown. CDR3 length: 13 residues. The germline CDR1 and CDR2 sequences are SNHLY and FYNNEI. The V end was cut by 4 bases, the J end by 0 bases, with 7 bases between. This specimen comes from a study of OX40 agonist ivuxolimab in advanced cancers. At the level of the study: While on treatment, patients had intravenous ivuxolimab at 0.01 to 10 mg/kg every 2 weeks. Patients were 82.7% male with ages roughly 20 to 90, mean approximately 55.

Study outcomes and limitations: Also showing low normalized T-cell clonal expansion were some of the nonresponders.

Assay used: immunoSEQ multiplex PCR; TCRdb lists only in-frame clones, some missing. The data hold around 38,000 clones, with over 80% observed a single time. The receptor's source is an adult with an advanced solid tumor such as melanoma, head and neck, liver or kidney cancer. The sample in question was CD4+ or CD8+ T cells sorted from blood, obtained in a trial of the OX40 agonist ivuxolimab. The rearrangement uses TRBV2 and TRBJ2-7; D call uncertain. CDR3: CASSAKSSYEQYV. The CDR3 nucleotides are TGTGCCAGCAGTGCGAAAAGCTCCTACGAGCAGTACGTC.